This T cell receptor beta chain derives from a study of multiple sclerosis patients with progressive multifocal leukoencephalopathy. Time point defined: about a year of natalizumab therapy. Profiled with immunoSEQ multiplex PCR; TCRdb holds only in-frame clones, not every one. The sample lists about 25,000 clones; 91% were seen once. Trimming stripped 5 bases from V and 6 bases from J, with 11 bases between. CDR1 and CDR2 (germline): MNHEY, SMNVEV (reference sequence). This CDR3 comprises 13 residues. The chain joins TRBV27 to TRBJ1-5; D unclear. The sample consisted of PBMCs, taken from a patient treated with natalizumab. The sequence was collected from a man aged 25 to 45 with multiple sclerosis. CDR3 nucleotides: TGTGCCAGCAGTCCAAGGCAAACTCAGCCCCAGCATTTT. Its translation is CASSPRQTQPQHF.